One sample yielded the 19 T cell receptor beta chains listed below, sequenced in a study of T cell responses to AZD1222 COVID-19 vaccine. TCRdb's copy holds only in-frame clones and misses some; the assay was immunoSEQ multiplex PCR. The sample includes 150,000 or so clones, roughly 92% of them seen just once. The source material was peripheral blood, sampled on day 0 of AZD1222 vaccination. These receptors originate from an adult in good health.

This chain links TRBV18 with TRBJ1-4; D is ambiguous. Trimming removed 3 bases from V and 5 bases from J, with 7 bases in between. The CDR3 is 13 residues long. CDR1 is KGHSH, CDR2 LQKENI, per germline. CDR3 sequence reads: CASSPEQNEKLFF. For the CDR3, the DNA is TGTGCCAGCTCACCGGAACAGAATGAAAAACTGTTTTTT.

This chain links TRBV7-8 with TRBJ1-5, with a possible D match to TRBD1 (5 bases). CDR1 is SGHVS and CDR2 is FQNEAQ in the germline V gene. The V gene lost 8 bases and the J gene lost 9 bases, with 14 bases spanning the gap. The CDR3 is made up of 12 amino acids. CDR3 DNA sequence: TGTGCCAGCGGCTCGGCCGGGGGGCCCCAGCATTTT. As protein: CASGSAGGPQHF.

Regarding this clone: One end of the junction does not line up with germline, which may come from a read error. The rearrangement links TRBV13 to TRBJ1-2, with 8 bases lining up with TRBD1. The CDR3 has 13 residues. Germline CDR1 PRHDT, CDR2 FYEKMQ (reference sequence). CDR3 DNA sequence: TGTGCCAGCAGCCGAGACAGGGGAGGGTCCTCTTCCTTC. It specifies CASSRDRGGSSSF. Based on the CDR3 plus reference TRBV13 and TRBJ1-2, the full variable domain is AAGVIQSPRHLIKEKRETATLKCYPIPRHDTVYWYQQGPGQDPQFLISFYEKMQSDKGSIPDRFSAQQFSDYHSELNMSSLELGDSALYFCASSRDRGGSSSFGSGTRLTVV.

This chain links TRBV15 with TRBJ2-1; the D is unclear. Germline-derived CDR1 and CDR2 are LNHNV and YYDKDF (reference sequence). The CDR3 extends over 11 amino acids. V was clipped by 5 bases and J by 4 bases, with 3 bases between them. CDR3 protein: CATSAYNEQFF. DNA for the CDR3: TGTGCCACCAGCGCATACAATGAGCAGTTCTTC. Full variable domain (rest looked up from reference TRBV15 and TRBJ2-1): DAMVIQNPRYQVTQFGKPVTLSCSQTLNHNVMYWYQQKSSQAPKLLFHYYDKDFNNEADTPDNFQSRRPNTSFCFLDIRSPGLGDTAMYLCATSAYNEQFFGPGTRLTVL.

This clone was recorded once. The V call is TRBV10-3, the J call TRBJ2-7; D possibly corresponds to TRBD2 (6 bases). This CDR3 has 15 amino acids. Germline V gene lookup returns CDR1 ENHRY and CDR2 SYGVKD. V lost 1 base to trimming and J lost 6 bases, with 16 bases between them. CDR3 DNA: TGTGCCATCAGTGAGTTACAGAGGGCCGGGGGCGAGCAGTACTTC. It specifies CAISELQRAGGEQYF.

This chain connects TRBV2 to TRBJ2-3; D possibly uses TRBD1 or TRBD2 (6 bases each). The germline gives CDR1 SNHLY, CDR2 FYNNEI. V was trimmed by 7 bases and J by 5 bases, leaving 16 bases between them. The CDR3 is 14 amino acids. CDR3 nucleotides: TGTGCCAGCAAGAACCGGGGGCCGAGAGATACGCAGTATTTT. Protein sequence: CASKNRGPRDTQYF. Full variable domain (missing parts from reference TRBV2 and TRBJ2-3): EPEVTQTPSHQVTQMGQEVILRCVPISNHLYFYWYRQILGQKVEFLVSFYNNEISEKSEIFDDQFSVERPDGSNFTLKIRSTKLEDSAMYFCASKNRGPRDTQYFGPGTRLTVL.

The J gene is TRBJ1-4, the V gene TRBV7-2; possibly TRBD1 for D (5 bases). CDR3 length: 16 amino acids. CDR1 SGHTA and CDR2 FQGNSA come from the germline V gene. Trimming shortened V by 1 base and J by 4 bases, and 13 bases separated the two germline ends. The CDR3 spells CASSLGVGRDNEKLFF. CDR3 in DNA: TGTGCCAGCAGCTTAGGGGTGGGACGGGATAATGAAAAACTGTTTTTT.

This sequence joins TRBV5-4 and TRBJ2-3; perhaps TRBD2 as D (5 bases). There are 16 residues in the CDR3. V shed 0 bases and J shed 0 bases, with 11 bases lying between them. Germline CDR1 is SGHNT and CDR2 is YYREEE (reference sequence). This CDR3 reads CASSLAGIGSTDTQYF. In nucleotides, the CDR3 is TGTGCCAGCAGCTTGGCCGGGATTGGGAGCACAGATACGCAGTATTTT.

This chain links TRBV28 with TRBJ1-5; a possible D gene is TRBD1 (5 bases). The V end was cut by 6 bases, the J end by 3 bases, with 12 bases between. The CDR3 has 14 residues. Germline V CDR1 and CDR2: MDHEN, SYDVKM. The CDR3 DNA is TGTGCCAGCAGCCGCGGGGGAACCAATCAGCCCCAGCATTTT. Protein: CASSRGGTNQPQHF.

The CDR3: CASRPQNNEQFF. As DNA, the CDR3 is TGTGCCAGCAGACCTCAAAACAATGAGCAGTTCTTC. The V and J genes are TRBV6-6 and TRBJ2-1; D unclear. V shed 6 bases and J shed 5 bases, with 8 bases lying between them. Germline V gene lookup returns CDR1 MNHNY and CDR2 SVGAGI (reference sequence). CDR3 length: 12 amino acids.

V usage is TRBV27 and J usage is TRBJ2-1; perhaps TRBD1 as D (6 bases). V lost 3 bases and J 4 bases, leaving 19 bases between the germline ends. The germline V gene has CDR1 MNHEY and CDR2 SMNVEV (reference sequence). This CDR3 contains 17 residues. The CDR3 region has the DNA TGTGCCAGCAGTTTCCAACGGGACACCCTCTATTACAATGAGCAGTTCTTC. Its translation is CASSFQRDTLYYNEQFF.

The rearrangement joins TRBV19 to TRBJ1-1; TRBD1 matches at 8 bases. This CDR3 contains 14 residues. Germline V CDR1 and CDR2: LNHDA, SQIVND (reference sequence). Trimming at V came to 6 bases and at J to 4 bases, leaving 7 bases not matched to a gene. The CDR3 DNA reads TGTGCCAGTAGACCCGGGACAGGAGGCACTGAAGCTTTCTTT. Its protein product is CASRPGTGGTEAFF.

The chain joins TRBV15 to TRBJ1-4; TRBD1 aligns across 10 bases. Germline CDR1 is LNHNV and CDR2 is YYDKDF (reference sequence). V shed 1 base and J 10 bases; nucleotides not matched to a gene: 9. This CDR3 region has 16 residues. In nucleotides, the CDR3 is TGTGCCACCAGCAGAGGGGTTGACAGGGGGCCTGGAAAACTGTTTTTT. Amino acid sequence: CATSRGVDRGPGKLFF. Filled out from reference TRBV15 and TRBJ1-4, the complete variable domain reads DAMVIQNPRYQVTQFGKPVTLSCSQTLNHNVMYWYQQKSSQAPKLLFHYYDKDFNNEADTPDNFQSRRPNTSFCFLDIRSPGLGDTAMYLCATSRGVDRGPGKLFFGSGTQLSVL.

V usage is TRBV7-9 and J usage is TRBJ2-7; TRBD1 matches 9 bases. The V gene end was trimmed by 5 bases and the J gene end by 2 bases; junction bases not matched to a gene: 7. CDR3 size: 15 residues. Per germline, CDR1 SEHNR and CDR2 FQNEAQ (reference sequence). For the CDR3, the DNA is TGTGCCAGCAGCCTTACGGGACAGGGCCCCTACGAGCAGTACTTC. Translated: CASSLTGQGPYEQYF.

The chain is built from TRBV10-3 and TRBJ2-2; 7 nucleotides line up with TRBD2. V lost 8 bases to trimming and J lost 2 bases; unmatched junction nucleotides: 5. Germline V lookup: CDR1 ENHRY, CDR2 SYGVKD. This CDR3 is 14 amino acids long. CDR3 nucleotide sequence: TGTGCCATCGAGCGGGAAAAAAACACCGGGGAGCTGTTTTTT. Its translation is CAIEREKNTGELFF.

A word on this clone: Other nucleotide sequences in the sample specify the same CDR3. The chain couples TRBV15 to TRBJ1-2; D remains unclear. The CDR3 is made up of 13 amino acids. The V gene's germline CDR1 is LNHNV and CDR2 YYDKDF (reference sequence). The V and J ends lost 9 bases and 8 bases respectively, with 19 bases between them. This CDR3 reads CATAGENRYGYTF. The CDR3 DNA reads TGTGCCACTGCGGGAGAGAATCGCTACGGCTACACCTTC.

The chain uses TRBV28 and TRBJ1-2; no firm D call. V lost 1 base and J lost 8, with 11 bases in between. The CDR3 has 13 amino acids. Germline CDR1 is MDHEN and CDR2 is SYDVKM. For the CDR3, the DNA is TGTGCCAGCAGTTTATCTGCCCGGTTGGGCTACACCTTC. Translating it yields CASSLSARLGYTF.

V and J are TRBV7-9 and TRBJ2-7; 8 bases match TRBD1. Germline CDR1 is SEHNR and CDR2 is FQNEAQ (reference sequence). The CDR3 extends over 15 amino acids. V was clipped by 5 bases and J by 2 bases; unmatched bases: 8. The DNA of the CDR3 is TGTGCCAGCAGCCACTTTGTGACAGGGGCCTACGAGCAGTACTTC. It specifies CASSHFVTGAYEQYF.

The chain is built from TRBV5-1 and TRBJ2-1, with 7 bases fitting TRBD2. Germline loops: CDR1 SGHRS, CDR2 YFSETQ. The junction had 3 bases not matched to a gene; V was cut back by 0 bases and J by 3 bases. The CDR3 totals 15 residues. The CDR3 DNA reads as TGCGCCAGCAGCTTGGACCCTAGCGGCTACAATGAGCAGTTCTTC. It is translated as CASSLDPSGYNEQFF.